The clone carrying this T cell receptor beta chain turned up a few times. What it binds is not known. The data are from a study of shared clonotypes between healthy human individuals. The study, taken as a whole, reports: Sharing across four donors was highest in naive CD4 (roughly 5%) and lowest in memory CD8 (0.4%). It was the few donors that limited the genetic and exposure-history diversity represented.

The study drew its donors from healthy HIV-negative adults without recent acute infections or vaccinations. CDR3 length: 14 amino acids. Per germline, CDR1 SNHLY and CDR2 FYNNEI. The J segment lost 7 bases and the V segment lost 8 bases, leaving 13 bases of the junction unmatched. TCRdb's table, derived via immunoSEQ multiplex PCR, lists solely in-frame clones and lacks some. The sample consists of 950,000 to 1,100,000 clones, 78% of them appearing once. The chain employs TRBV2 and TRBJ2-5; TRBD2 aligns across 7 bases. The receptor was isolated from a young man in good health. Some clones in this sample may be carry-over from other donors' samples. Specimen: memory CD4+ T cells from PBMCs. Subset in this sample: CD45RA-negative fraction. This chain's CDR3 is CASGYQWGEGTQYF. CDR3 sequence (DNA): TGTGCCAGCGGATATCAGTGGGGGGAGGGGACCCAGTACTTC.